This TCR beta chain derives from a study of blood T cell repertoires in COVID-19. Study summary: T cells, B-cell-depleted T cells, or PBMCs supplied cDNA or gDNA.

Trimming cost V 4 bases and J 1 base, with 7 bases left between them. CDR1 is SGHDN, CDR2 FVKESK, per germline. The CDR3 extends over 13 amino acids. Per the original methods: It was from reference gene primer amplification that nucleated cell counts were estimated. TCRdb keeps only in-frame clones here, not all; method: immunoSEQ multiplex PCR. V and J calls and clone size are those listed in that table; D and trimming were worked out from the DNA. The table lists some 190,000 clones, 84% of them singletons, with about 5.1% in the top ten. This receptor was obtained from a woman in her 70s with active or convalescent COVID-19. This sequence joins TRBV14 and TRBJ1-2, with no clear D. Source material: peripheral blood. The CDR3 region is CASSRSRNYGYTF. In DNA, the CDR3 is TGTGCCAGCAGCCGGAGTCGTAACTATGGCTACACCTTC. Full variable domain (missing parts from reference TRBV14 and TRBJ1-2): EAGVTQFPSHSVIEKGQTVTLRCDPISGHDNLYWYRRVMGKEIKFLLHFVKESKQDESGMPNNRFLAERTGGTYSTLKVQPAELEDSGVYFCASSRSRNYGYTFGSGTRLTVV.